This T cell receptor (beta chain) derives from a study of radiation and T cells in renal cell carcinoma. Generated by immunoSEQ multiplex PCR, the TCRdb table keeps only in-frame clones and is missing some. The profile covers about 150,000 clones, with approximately 86% appearing a single time and about 17% taken by the ten largest. Study findings and constraints: From baseline, blood top tumor clonotypes peaked at 2 weeks post-radiation. Without pretreatment biopsies, baseline tumor clonotype presence was undetermined.

Notes on this clone: The antigen remains unidentified.

The time point was: blood 4 weeks post-SBRT, at nephrectomy. The treatment is: 15 Gy SBRT to primary tumor, nephrectomy 4 weeks later. Nephrectomy followed 15 Gy stereotactic body radiation by 4 weeks. Serial blood draws occurred at baseline and 2 and 4 weeks post-SBRT. The TCR originated in a woman between 45 and 65 years old with renal cell carcinoma. The sequences come from blood, collected from a patient whose treatment included radiotherapy and nephrectomy.

The CDR3 protein is CASSLDRGISNEQFF. The CDR3 region has the DNA TGTGCCAGCAGCTTAGATCGGGGGATATCCAATGAGCAGTTCTTC. The genes are TRBV11-3 and TRBJ2-1, with a possible D match to TRBD2 (6 bases). V lost 0 bases, J lost 6 bases, and 12 bases lay in between. Germline V gene lookup returns CDR1 SGHNT and CDR2 YENEEA. The CDR3 sequence is 15 residues long.